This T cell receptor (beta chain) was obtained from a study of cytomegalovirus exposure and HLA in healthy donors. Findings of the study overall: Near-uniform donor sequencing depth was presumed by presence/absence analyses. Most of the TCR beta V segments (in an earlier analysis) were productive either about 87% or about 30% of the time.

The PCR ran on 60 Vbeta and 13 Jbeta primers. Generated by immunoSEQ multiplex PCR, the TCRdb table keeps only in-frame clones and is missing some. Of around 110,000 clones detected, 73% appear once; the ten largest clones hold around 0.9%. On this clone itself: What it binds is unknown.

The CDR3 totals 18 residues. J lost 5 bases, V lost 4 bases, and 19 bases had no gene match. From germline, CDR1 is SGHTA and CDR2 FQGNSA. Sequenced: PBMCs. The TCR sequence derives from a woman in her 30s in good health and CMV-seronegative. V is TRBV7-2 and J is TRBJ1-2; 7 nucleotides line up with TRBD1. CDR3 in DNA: TGTGCCAGCAGCTATACCCTCATCCGGACAGGTTCATTATATGGCTACACCTTC. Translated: CASSYTLIRTGSLYGYTF. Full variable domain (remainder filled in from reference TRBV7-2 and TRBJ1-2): GAGVSQSPSNKVTEKGKDVELRCDPISGHTALYWYRQSLGQGLEFLIYFQGNSAPDKSGLPSDRFSAERTGGSVSTLTIQRTQQEDSAVYLCASSYTLIRTGSLYGYTFGSGTRLTVV.